A selection of T cell receptor beta chains follows, all from one sample in a study of blood T cell repertoires in COVID-19. Produced via immunoSEQ multiplex PCR; TCRdb's table is partial and in-frame only. Of around 330,000 clones listed, 89% are singletons. Sequencing input: PBMCs or T cells enriched from blood (not recorded which). These receptors originate from a man between 60 and 75 years old who had recovered from COVID-19. CDR3s leave out the opening cysteine and the closing phenylalanine or tryptophan.

v_call	j_call	cdr3_aa
TRBV2	TRBJ2-5	AGGQGLRETQY
TRBV29-1	TRBJ2-3	SVEGGREGRYTQY
TRBV19	TRBJ2-4	ASSISQGNIQY
TRBV9	TRBJ2-3	ASSPQTSGRGTDTQY
TRBV27	TRBJ2-3	ASSLLREAATDTQY
TRBV2	TRBJ1-5	ASSDYENQPQH
TRBV4-1	TRBJ2-7	ASSQDPGGSGAYEQY
TRBV3-1/TRBV3-2	TRBJ2-2	ASSLIEGELF
TRBV5-1	TRBJ1-2	ASSPRGEGYT
TRBV5-1	TRBJ2-7	ASSRQVPITYEQY
TRBV4-3	TRBJ2-7	ASSQERQYRYYEQY
TRBV19	TRBJ1-6	ASSISGNSPLH
TRBV11-2	TRBJ2-2	ASSLARTLSGELF
TRBV11-2	TRBJ1-6	ASSLDAGYSPLH
TRBV6-5	TRBJ2-2	ASSYSDSFNTGELF
TRBV18	TRBJ2-7	ASSPGTSGEQY
TRBV6-5	TRBJ2-7	ASSYGGNSYEQY
TRBV27	TRBJ1-2	ASSQLGTEGANYGYT
TRBV28	TRBJ2-5	ASSPDREQETQY
TRBV5-1	TRBJ2-7	ASSSTGAAYEQY
TRBV7-2	TRBJ2-2	ASSYLEGGGRSTGELF
TRBV24-1	TRBJ1-5	ATRTGGGNQPQH
TRBV28	TRBJ2-1	ASSRTSAVNEQF
TRBV7-9	TRBJ2-4	ASSLAQGGNIQY
TRBV28	TRBJ2-7	ASSKSQSGTRHEQY
TRBV19	TRBJ2-3	ASTESRPGTDTQY
TRBV19	TRBJ1-5	ASSPGQDSNQPQH
TRBV24-1	TRBJ2-2	ATSDSGQGDTGELF
TRBV7-9	TRBJ2-3	ASSLVIAGGVDTQY
TRBV13	TRBJ2-5	ASSSLLEGAETQY
TRBV20-1	TRBJ2-1	SATSGEQF
TRBV7-3	TRBJ2-3	ASSLTTGVSTDTQY
TRBV7-2	TRBJ1-4	ASSSTGLTIETNEKLF
TRBV28	TRBJ2-1	ASSLEQTSGRFNEQF
TRBV5-1	TRBJ2-7	ASSGTGISYEQY
TRBV5-6	TRBJ1-3	ASSLGALQGSGNTIY
TRBV10-1	TRBJ2-4	ASSESVGTTKNIQY
TRBV2	TRBJ1-5	ASSDGGSSNQPQH
TRBV28	TRBJ1-6	ASIFRGQNSPLH
TRBV5-1	TRBJ2-2	ASSTDASGANTGELF
TRBV7-3	TRBJ2-3	ASSLPGLAGTDTQY
TRBV5-6	TRBJ2-7	ASSFRDIFGEQY
TRBV19	TRBJ1-1	ASSAYRTGADTEAF
TRBV5-8	TRBJ2-2	ASSRIAGGITGELF
TRBV7-6	TRBJ2-7	ASSLAAADRDEQY